The present TCR beta chain was sequenced within a study of T cells in Graves' hyperthyroidism and ophthalmopathy. This clonotype was seen many times. The CDR3 loop spans 15 amino acids. J lost 8 bases, V lost 1 base, and 6 bases had no gene match. CDR1 is SGHAT, CDR2 FQDESV, per germline (reference sequence). Researchers took RNA transcripts and amplified the TCR beta CDR3 regions from them. Using the HTBI primer set, a first-round RT-PCR was run on the TCR CDR3. TCRdb passed the multiplex PCR reads through MiXCR, listing each CDR3 protein once. The sample lists 500,000 or so distinct CDR3 sequences; under 20% were seen once. Exclusion followed for patients with uncontrolled infection, other autoimmune disease, pregnancy or lactation.

The sequencing sample was made of blood. The receptor comes from a woman aged 18 to 35 with Graves' ophthalmopathy. The chain links TRBV11-1 to TRBJ2-1, with 9 bases lining up with TRBD1. The CDR3, as DNA: TGTGCCAGCAGCTTAGGACAGGGGGTCCGCGATGAGCAGTTCTTC. Translated: CASSLGQGVRDEQFF.